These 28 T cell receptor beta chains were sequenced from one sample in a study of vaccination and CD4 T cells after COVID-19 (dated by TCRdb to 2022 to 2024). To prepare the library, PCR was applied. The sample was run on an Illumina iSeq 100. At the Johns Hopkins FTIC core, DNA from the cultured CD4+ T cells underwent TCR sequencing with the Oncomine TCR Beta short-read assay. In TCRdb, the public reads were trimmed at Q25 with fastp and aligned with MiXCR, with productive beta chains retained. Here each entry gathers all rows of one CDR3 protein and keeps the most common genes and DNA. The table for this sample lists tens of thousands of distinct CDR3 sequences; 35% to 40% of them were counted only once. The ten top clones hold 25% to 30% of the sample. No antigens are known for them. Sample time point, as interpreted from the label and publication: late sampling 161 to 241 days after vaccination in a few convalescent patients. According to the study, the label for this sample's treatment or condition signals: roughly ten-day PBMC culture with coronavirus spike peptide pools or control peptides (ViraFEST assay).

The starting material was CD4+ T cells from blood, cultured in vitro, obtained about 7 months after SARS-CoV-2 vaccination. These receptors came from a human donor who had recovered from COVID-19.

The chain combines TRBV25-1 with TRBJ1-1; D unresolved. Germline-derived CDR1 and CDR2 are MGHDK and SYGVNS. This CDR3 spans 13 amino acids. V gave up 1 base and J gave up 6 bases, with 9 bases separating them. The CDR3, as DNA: TGTGCCAGCAGTGAATGGGTATGGTCTGAAGCTTTCTTT. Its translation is CASSEWVWSEAFF.

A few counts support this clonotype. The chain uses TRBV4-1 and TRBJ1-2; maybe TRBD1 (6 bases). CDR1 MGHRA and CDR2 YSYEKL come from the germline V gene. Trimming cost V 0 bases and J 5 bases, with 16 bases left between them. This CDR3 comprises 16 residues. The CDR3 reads CASSQEMTGIAYGYTF. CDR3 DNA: TGCGCCAGCAGCCAAGAGATGACAGGAATCGCTTATGGCTACACCTTC.

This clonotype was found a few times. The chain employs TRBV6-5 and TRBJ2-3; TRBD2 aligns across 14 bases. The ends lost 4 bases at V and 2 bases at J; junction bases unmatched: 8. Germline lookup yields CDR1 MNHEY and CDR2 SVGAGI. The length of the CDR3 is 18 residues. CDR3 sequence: CASSWTSGGTSNTDTQYF. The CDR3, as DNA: TGTGCCAGCAGTTGGACTAGCGGGGGGACGTCGAACACAGATACGCAGTATTTT.

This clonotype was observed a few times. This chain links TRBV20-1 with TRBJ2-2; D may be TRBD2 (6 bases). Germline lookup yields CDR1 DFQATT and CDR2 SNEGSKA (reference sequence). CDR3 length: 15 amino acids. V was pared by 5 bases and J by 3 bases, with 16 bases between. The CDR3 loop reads CSAQKRDFYTGELFF. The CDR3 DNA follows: TGCAGTGCTCAAAAAAGGGACTTCTACACCGGGGAGCTGTTTTTT.

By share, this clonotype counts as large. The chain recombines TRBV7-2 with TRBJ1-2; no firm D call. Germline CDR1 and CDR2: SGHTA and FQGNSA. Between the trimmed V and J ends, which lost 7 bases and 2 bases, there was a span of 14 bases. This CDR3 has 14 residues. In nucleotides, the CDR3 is TGTGCCAGCACCCAATTTAGCGCCAACTATGGCTACACCTTC. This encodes CASTQFSANYGYTF.

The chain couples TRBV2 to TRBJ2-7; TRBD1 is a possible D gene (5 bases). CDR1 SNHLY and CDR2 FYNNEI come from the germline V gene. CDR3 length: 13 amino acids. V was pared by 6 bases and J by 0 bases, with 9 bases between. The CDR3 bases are TGTGCCAGCAGACAGGACACCTCCTACGAGCAGTACTTC. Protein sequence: CASRQDTSYEQYF.

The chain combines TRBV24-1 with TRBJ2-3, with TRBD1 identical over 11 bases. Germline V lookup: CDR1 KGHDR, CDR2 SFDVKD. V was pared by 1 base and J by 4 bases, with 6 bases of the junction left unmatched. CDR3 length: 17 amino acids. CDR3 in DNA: TGTGCCACCAGTGATTTAGAAGGACAGGGGGCCCCAGATACGCAGTATTTT. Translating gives CATSDLEGQGAPDTQYF.

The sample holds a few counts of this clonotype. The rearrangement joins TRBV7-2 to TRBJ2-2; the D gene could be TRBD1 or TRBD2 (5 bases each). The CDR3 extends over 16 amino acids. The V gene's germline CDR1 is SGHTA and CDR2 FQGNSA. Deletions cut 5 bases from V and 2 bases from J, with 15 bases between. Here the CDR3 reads CASSILGTENTGELFF. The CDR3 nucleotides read TGTGCCAGCAGCATCCTAGGGACGGAAAACACCGGGGAGCTGTTTTTT. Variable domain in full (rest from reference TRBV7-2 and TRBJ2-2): GAGVSQSPSNKVTEKGKDVELRCDPISGHTALYWYRQSLGQGLEFLIYFQGNSAPDKSGLPSDRFSAERTGGSVSTLTIQRTQQEDSAVYLCASSILGTENTGELFFGEGSRLTVL.

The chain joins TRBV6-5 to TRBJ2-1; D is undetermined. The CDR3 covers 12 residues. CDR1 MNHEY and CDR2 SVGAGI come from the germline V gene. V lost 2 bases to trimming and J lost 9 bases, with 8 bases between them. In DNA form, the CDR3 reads TGTGCCAGCAGTTACCGCTTTCCTGAGCAGTTCTTC. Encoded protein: CASSYRFPEQFF.

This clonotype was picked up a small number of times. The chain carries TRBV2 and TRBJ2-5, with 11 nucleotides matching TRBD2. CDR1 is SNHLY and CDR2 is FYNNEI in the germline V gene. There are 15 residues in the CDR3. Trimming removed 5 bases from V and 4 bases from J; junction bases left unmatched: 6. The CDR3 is CASSMTSGEAETQYF. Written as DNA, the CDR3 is TGTGCCAGCAGTATGACTAGCGGGGAAGCAGAGACCCAGTACTTC.

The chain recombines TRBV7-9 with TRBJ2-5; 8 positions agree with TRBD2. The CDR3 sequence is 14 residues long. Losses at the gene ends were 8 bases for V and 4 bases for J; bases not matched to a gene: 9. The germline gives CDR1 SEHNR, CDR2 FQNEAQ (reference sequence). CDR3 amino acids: CASASTGGPETQYF. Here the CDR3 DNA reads TGTGCCAGCGCTTCCACGGGGGGGCCAGAGACCCAGTACTTC.

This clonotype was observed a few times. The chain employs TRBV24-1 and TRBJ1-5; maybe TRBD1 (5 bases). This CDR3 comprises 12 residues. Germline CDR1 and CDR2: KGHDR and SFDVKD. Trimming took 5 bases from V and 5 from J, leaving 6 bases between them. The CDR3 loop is CATSVGDQPQHF. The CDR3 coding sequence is TGTGCCACCAGTGTGGGGGATCAGCCCCAGCATTTT.

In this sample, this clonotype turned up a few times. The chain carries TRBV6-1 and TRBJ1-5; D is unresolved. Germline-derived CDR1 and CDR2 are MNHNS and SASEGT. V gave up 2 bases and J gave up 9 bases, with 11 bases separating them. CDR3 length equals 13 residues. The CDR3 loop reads CASSEKAASPQHF. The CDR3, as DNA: TGTGCCAGCAGTGAAAAAGCAGCATCGCCCCAGCATTTT.

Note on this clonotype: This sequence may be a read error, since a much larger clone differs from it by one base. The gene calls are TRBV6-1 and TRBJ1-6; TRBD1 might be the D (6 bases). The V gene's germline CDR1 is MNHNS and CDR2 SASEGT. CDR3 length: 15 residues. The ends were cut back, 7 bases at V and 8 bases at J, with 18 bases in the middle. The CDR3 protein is CASNDSGVGDSPLHF. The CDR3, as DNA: TGTGCCAGCAATGATTCAGGGGTTGGTGATTCACCCCTCCACTTT.

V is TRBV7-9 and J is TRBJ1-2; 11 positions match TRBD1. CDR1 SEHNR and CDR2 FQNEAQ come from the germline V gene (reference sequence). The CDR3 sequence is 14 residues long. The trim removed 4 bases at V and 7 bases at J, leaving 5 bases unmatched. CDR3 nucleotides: TGTGCCAGCAGCTACGGACAGGGGGCGTTTGGCTACACCTTC. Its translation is CASSYGQGAFGYTF.

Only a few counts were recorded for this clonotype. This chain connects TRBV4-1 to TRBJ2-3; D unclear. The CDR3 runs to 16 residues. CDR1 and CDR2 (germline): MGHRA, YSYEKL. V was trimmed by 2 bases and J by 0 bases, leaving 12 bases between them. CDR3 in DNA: TGCGCCAGCAGCCAACGGTCTTATTCTAGCACAGATACGCAGTATTTT. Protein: CASSQRSYSSTDTQYF.

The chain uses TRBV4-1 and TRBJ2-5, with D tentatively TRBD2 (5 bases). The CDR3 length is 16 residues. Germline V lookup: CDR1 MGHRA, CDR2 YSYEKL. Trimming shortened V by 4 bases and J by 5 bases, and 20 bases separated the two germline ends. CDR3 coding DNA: TGCGCCAGCAGCCCCGCCTCTAGCCCTGAAGTTGAGACCCAGTACTTC. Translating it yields CASSPASSPEVETQYF.

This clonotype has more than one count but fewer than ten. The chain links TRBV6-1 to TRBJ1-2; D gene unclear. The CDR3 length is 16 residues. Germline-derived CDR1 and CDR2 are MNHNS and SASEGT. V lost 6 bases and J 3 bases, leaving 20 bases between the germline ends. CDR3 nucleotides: TGTGCCAGCAGCCAAACGGGTACGCGCGGTGACTATGGCTACACCTTC. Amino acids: CASSQTGTRGDYGYTF.

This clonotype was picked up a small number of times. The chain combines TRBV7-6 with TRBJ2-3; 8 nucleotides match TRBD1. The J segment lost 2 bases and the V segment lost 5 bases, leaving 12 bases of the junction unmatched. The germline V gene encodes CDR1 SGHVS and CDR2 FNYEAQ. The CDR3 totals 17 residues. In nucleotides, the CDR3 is TGTGCCAGCAGCCCATACACCACAGGGGGTGCCACAGATACGCAGTATTTT. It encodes CASSPYTTGGATDTQYF.

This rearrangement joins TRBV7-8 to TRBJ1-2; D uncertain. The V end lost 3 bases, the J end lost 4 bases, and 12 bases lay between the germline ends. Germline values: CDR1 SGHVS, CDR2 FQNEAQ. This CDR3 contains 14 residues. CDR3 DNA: TGTGCCAGCAGCTTTAACGGGATTGCCTATGGCTACACCTTC. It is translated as CASSFNGIAYGYTF.

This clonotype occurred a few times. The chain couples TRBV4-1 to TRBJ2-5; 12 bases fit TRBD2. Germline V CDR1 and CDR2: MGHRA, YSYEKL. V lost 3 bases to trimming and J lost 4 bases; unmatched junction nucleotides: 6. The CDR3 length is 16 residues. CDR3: CASSHGETSGGETQYF. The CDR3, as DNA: TGCGCCAGCAGCCATGGCGAGACTAGCGGGGGAGAGACCCAGTACTTC.

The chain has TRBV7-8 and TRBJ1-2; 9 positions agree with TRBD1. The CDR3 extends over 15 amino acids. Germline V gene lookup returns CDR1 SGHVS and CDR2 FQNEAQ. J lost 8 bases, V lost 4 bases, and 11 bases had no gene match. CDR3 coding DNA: TGTGCCAGCAGCTCATCGTCACAGGGGGCTGGGGGCTACACCTTC. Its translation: CASSSSSQGAGGYTF.

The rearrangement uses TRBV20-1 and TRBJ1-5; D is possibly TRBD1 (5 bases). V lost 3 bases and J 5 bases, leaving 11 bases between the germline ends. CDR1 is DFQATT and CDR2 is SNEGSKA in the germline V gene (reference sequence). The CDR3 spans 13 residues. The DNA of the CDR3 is TGCAGTGCTAGGTTGGGGCTCCATCAGCCCCAGCATTTT. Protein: CSARLGLHQPQHF.

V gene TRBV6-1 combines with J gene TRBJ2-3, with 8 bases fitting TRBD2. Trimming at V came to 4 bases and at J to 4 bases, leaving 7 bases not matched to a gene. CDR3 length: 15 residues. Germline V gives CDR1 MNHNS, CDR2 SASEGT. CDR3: CASSGLSGGADTQYF. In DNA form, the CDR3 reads TGTGCCAGCAGTGGGCTTTCGGGGGGGGCAGATACGCAGTATTTT.

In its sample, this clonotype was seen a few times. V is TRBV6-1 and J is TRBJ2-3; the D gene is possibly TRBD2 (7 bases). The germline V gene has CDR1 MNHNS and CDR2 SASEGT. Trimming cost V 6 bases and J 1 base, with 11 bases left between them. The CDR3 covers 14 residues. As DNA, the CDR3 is TGTGCCAGCAGGTGGGGGGGCGGCACAGATACGCAGTATTTT. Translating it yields CASRWGGGTDTQYF.

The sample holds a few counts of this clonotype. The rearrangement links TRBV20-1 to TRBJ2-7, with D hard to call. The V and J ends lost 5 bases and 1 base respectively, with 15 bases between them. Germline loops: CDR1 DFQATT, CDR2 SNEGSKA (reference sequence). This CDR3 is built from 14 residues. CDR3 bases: TGCAGTGCTGATACCGCGGTAGGGTCCTACGAGCAGTACTTC. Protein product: CSADTAVGSYEQYF.

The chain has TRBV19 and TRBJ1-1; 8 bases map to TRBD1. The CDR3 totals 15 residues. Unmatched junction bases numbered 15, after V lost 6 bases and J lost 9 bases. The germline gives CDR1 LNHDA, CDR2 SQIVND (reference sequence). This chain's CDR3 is CASREQGAGARKAFF. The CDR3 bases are TGTGCCAGTAGAGAGCAGGGGGCCGGAGCTAGAAAAGCTTTCTTT.

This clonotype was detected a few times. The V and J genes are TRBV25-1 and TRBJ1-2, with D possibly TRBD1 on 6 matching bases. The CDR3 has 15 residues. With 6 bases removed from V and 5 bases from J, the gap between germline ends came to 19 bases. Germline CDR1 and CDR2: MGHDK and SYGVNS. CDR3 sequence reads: CASSSPRDNPYGYTF. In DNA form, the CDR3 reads TGTGCCAGCAGCTCCCCCAGGGACAACCCTTATGGCTACACCTTC.